This T cell receptor (beta chain) was recovered during a study of shared clonotypes between healthy human individuals. Germline CDR1 is SGHKS and CDR2 is YYEKEE (reference sequence). The CDR3 loop spans 15 amino acids. V dropped 4 bases and J dropped 4 bases, with 14 bases sitting between them. Repertoires were generated with immunoSEQ multiplex PCR, while TCRdb's copy carries only in-frame clones and drops some. The sample carries around 370,000 clones, about 96% recorded once. The genes are TRBV5-5 and TRBJ2-2; D gene ambiguous. This sequence was found in a man aged 25-45 years in good health. The sample taken for sequencing was memory CD8+ T cells sorted from blood. The sample's subset: CD45RO+ cells pooled with CCR7-negative TemRA cells. In DNA form, the CDR3 reads TGTGCCAGCAGCGCGCAAACTTTGGGCACCGGGGAGCTGTTTTTT. Encoded protein: CASSAQTLGTGELFF.